The T cell receptor beta chain under discussion was sequenced for a study of blood T cells in healthy people across ages. Regarding the study as a whole: Researchers report that TCR beta diversity correlated strongly with naive T cell percentage.

A J-beta primer mix and a sample-barcoded 5' primer were used in a second PCR of roughly 6 to 11 cycles. Each of the cDNA molecules was tagged by a template-switch adaptor with 12 random nucleotides. TCRdb called the 5' RACE reads again in MiXCR, with one record for every CDR3 protein. Of roughly 800,000 distinct CDR3 sequences listed, 35% to 40% were seen once; the top ten hold 13%. CDR1 is DFQATT and CDR2 is SNEGSKA in the germline V gene (reference sequence). The CDR3 consists of 13 residues. V lost 6 bases, J lost 0 bases, and 9 bases lay in between. A note on this clonotype: Its antigen is not known.

This chain uses TRBV20-1 with TRBJ2-1, with D unresolved. The source of this sequence is a man aged 18 to 30 in good health. Specimen: blood. For the CDR3, the DNA is TGCAGTGCCAAAGTTAGCTCCTACAATGAGCAGTTCTTC. Translating it yields CSAKVSSYNEQFF.